The rows below give T cell receptor beta chains drawn from one sample of a study of T cell repertoires in cytomegalovirus infection. Their recognized antigens are unknown. TCRdb analysed the reads with MiXCR anew, one entry per CDR3 protein. The sample carries fewer than 650,000 distinct CDR3 sequences, 40% recorded once. Source: cultured PBMCs, taken from culture after CMV antigen stimulation. These receptor sequences come from a human donor in good health (CMV status not recorded). Some clones in this sample may be carry-over from other donors' samples. CDR3s include the opening cysteine and the closing phenylalanine or tryptophan. The D gene is left open where the match is weak. Size is omitted from some rows. Given values are once, few, many or a class for expanded clones.

v_gene: TRBV7-2; j_gene: TRBJ1-2; abundance: NA; d_gene: TRBD1; CDR3nt: TGTGCCAGCAGCTTATCTCCCCCCAGCGGGACAGGGAGCTATGGCTACACCTTC; CDR3aa: CASSLSPPSGTGSYGYTF
v_gene: TRBV20-1; j_gene: TRBJ1-5; abundance: NA; d_gene: NA; CDR3nt: TGCAGTGCCGCCCGGGACGGTAGCTCTATGGCGCAGCCCCAGCATTTT; CDR3aa: CSAARDGSSMAQPQHF
v_gene: TRBV7-9; j_gene: TRBJ2-5; abundance: few; d_gene: NA; CDR3nt: TGTGCCAGCAGCCTGTTAACAGGGCAAGAGACCCAGTACTTC; CDR3aa: CASSLLTGQETQYF
v_gene: TRBV29-1; j_gene: TRBJ2-5; abundance: few; d_gene: NA; CDR3nt: TGCAGCGTGGGGGACATAGGGATTAAGACCCAGTACTTC; CDR3aa: CSVGDIGIKTQYF
v_gene: TRBV7-6; j_gene: TRBJ1-6; abundance: few; d_gene: NA; CDR3nt: TGTGCCAGCAGCTTAGTGGCTAAAAGCTCCTATAATTCACCCCTCCACTTT; CDR3aa: CASSLVAKSSYNSPLHF
v_gene: TRBV12-5; j_gene: TRBJ1-1; abundance: NA; d_gene: NA; CDR3nt: TGTGCTAGTGGTCCCCCCCCCACTGAAGCTTTCTTT; CDR3aa: CASGPPPTEAFF
v_gene: TRBV2; j_gene: TRBJ2-3; abundance: NA; d_gene: NA; CDR3nt: TGTGCCAGCAGTGACACCCGGGACACGCAGTATTTT; CDR3aa: CASSDTRDTQYF
v_gene: TRBV20-1; j_gene: TRBJ2-7; abundance: NA; d_gene: TRBD1; CDR3nt: TGCAGTGCTGATGATACAGGGGCCCGCTACGAGCAGTACTTC; CDR3aa: CSADDTGARYEQYF
v_gene: TRBV11-2; j_gene: TRBJ2-3; abundance: NA; d_gene: TRBD1; CDR3nt: TGTGCCAGCAGCTGGGGGTACTACAGGGGGCAGAACACAGATACGCAGTATTTT; CDR3aa: CASSWGYYRGQNTDTQYF
v_gene: TRBV7-2; j_gene: TRBJ2-1; abundance: NA; d_gene: NA; CDR3nt: TGTGCCAGCACCAAAGCCCCCGGGGCCGAGCAGTTCTTC; CDR3aa: CASTKAPGAEQFF
v_gene: TRBV10-3; j_gene: TRBJ2-1; abundance: few; d_gene: NA; CDR3nt: TGTGCCATCGGGGGGCTGGGCGGGGCAGACAATGAGCAGTTCTTC; CDR3aa: CAIGGLGGADNEQFF
v_gene: TRBV10-3; j_gene: TRBJ2-5; abundance: NA; d_gene: NA; CDR3nt: TGTGCCATCAGTGAGTCGTGGGGACAAGAGACCCAGTACTTC; CDR3aa: CAISESWGQETQYF